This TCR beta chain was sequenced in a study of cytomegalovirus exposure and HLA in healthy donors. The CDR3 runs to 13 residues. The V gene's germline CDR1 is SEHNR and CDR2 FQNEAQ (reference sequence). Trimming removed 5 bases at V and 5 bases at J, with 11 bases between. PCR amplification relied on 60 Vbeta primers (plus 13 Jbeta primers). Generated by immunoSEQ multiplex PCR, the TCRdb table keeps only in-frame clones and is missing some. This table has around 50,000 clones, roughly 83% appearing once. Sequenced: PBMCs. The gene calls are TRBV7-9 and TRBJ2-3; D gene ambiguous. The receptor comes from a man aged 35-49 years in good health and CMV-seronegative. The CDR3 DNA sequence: TGTGCCAGCAGCCCAGTCGCGGTAGATACGCAGTATTTT. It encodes CASSPVAVDTQYF.